The T cell receptor (beta chain) under discussion was sequenced for a study of T cell responses to AZD1222 COVID-19 vaccine. Study context: Second-dose intervals near 4 or 12 weeks were combined.

Regarding this clone: The target antigen is unknown.

Whole-study results and caveats: A reported finding is that nearly half of spike-specific TCRs target unmutated variant regions. White British ancestry dominated among donors, who included more females, and clonal diversity was possibly underestimated.

Using immunoSEQ multiplex PCR, the repertoire was profiled, and TCRdb retains in-frame clones only, with some absent. The table records 95,000 to 150,000 clones, roughly nine tenths of them present only once. There are 15 residues in the CDR3. Germline lookup yields CDR1 ENHRY and CDR2 SYGVKD. V lost 2 bases and J lost 1, with 12 bases in between. The clonotype originates from an adult in good health. J is TRBJ2-7 and V is TRBV10-3; D is ambiguous. The material sequenced was peripheral blood, taken on day 0 of AZD1222 vaccination. CDR3 sequence reads: CAISEPYLLSYEQYF. CDR3 DNA sequence: TGTGCCATCAGTGAGCCCTATTTACTGTCCTACGAGCAGTACTTC.